The 18 T cell receptor beta chains listed next were all sequenced from one sample in a study of T cell repertoires in cytomegalovirus infection. TCRdb re-derived calls from the reads in MiXCR, one entry per CDR3 protein. The sample shows roughly 920,000 distinct CDR3 sequences, 30% to 40% of them seen only once. Which antigens these TCRs recognize remains unknown. The material was cultured CD8+ T cells from PBMCs, obtained from culture after CMV antigen stimulation. The receptor source for this set is a human donor in good health (CMV status not recorded). Some clones in this sample may be carry-over from other donors' samples.

The chain carries TRBV7-6 and TRBJ2-7, with D tentatively TRBD2 (5 bases). V shed 5 bases and J shed 5 bases, with 22 bases lying between them. Germline V gene sequence: CDR1 SGHVS, CDR2 FNYEAQ. The CDR3 extends over 16 amino acids. CDR3 sequence: CASSRRGIALSDEQYF. The CDR3 DNA is TGTGCCAGCAGCCGTCGAGGGATAGCCTTATCCGACGAGCAGTACTTC.

The chain uses TRBV9 and TRBJ2-2; D might be TRBD1 (5 bases). The CDR3 length is 15 residues. The germline V gene encodes CDR1 SGDLS and CDR2 YYNGEE. Trimming took 5 bases from V and 4 from J, leaving 15 bases between them. CDR3 coding DNA: TGTGCCAGCAGACCTCGGACACAATTCACCGGGGAGCTGTTTTTT. Translating it yields CASRPRTQFTGELFF.

The chain combines TRBV9 with TRBJ1-1; tentatively, D is TRBD1 (5 bases). Germline-derived CDR1 and CDR2 are SGDLS and YYNGEE. The CDR3 is made up of 15 amino acids. Trimming removed 5 bases from V and 4 bases from J, with 18 bases in between. The CDR3, as DNA: TGTGCCAGCAGTCCGGATGGGGCGCAGGGCACTGAAGCTTTCTTT. Protein: CASSPDGAQGTEAFF. The full variable domain, in which reference TRBV9 and TRBJ1-1 provide the parts outside the CDR3, is DSGVTQTPKHLITATGQRVTLRCSPRSGDLSVYWYQQSLDQGLQFLIQYYNGEERAKGNILERFSAQQFPDLHSELNLSSLELGDSALYFCASSPDGAQGTEAFFGQGTRLTVV.

As concerns this clonotype: It may be a read error: a sequence one base away is much more abundant. The rearrangement links TRBV7-8 to TRBJ1-1, with a tentative D call TRBD1 (6 bases). Germline V CDR1 and CDR2: SGHVS, FQNEAQ. The CDR3 runs to 15 residues. The CDR3 protein is CANSLWGQGNTEAFF. The CDR3 region has the DNA TGTGCCAACAGCTTATGGGGGCAGGGGAACACTGAAGCTTTCTTT.

The chain combines TRBV6-6 with TRBJ2-4; 7 bases match TRBD2. The ends lost 4 bases at V and 7 bases at J; junction bases unmatched: 10. The CDR3 sequence is 15 residues long. The germline gives CDR1 MNHNY, CDR2 SVGAGI (reference sequence). CDR3: CASSSLREEMNIQYF. CDR3 coding DNA: TGTGCCAGCAGTTCCCTTCGGGAGGAAATGAACATTCAGTACTTC.

This chain connects TRBV12-3 or TRBV12-4 to TRBJ2-5; D remains unclear. V gave up 3 bases and J gave up 4 bases, with 9 bases separating them. The CDR3 consists of 13 residues. CDR3 DNA sequence: TGTGCCAGCAGTTTTAGAAAAAGAGAGACCCAGTACTTC. This gives the protein CASSFRKRETQYF.

V and J are TRBV6-4 and TRBJ2-3, with 7 bases identical to TRBD2. With 4 bases clipped from V and 5 bases from J, the junction kept 3 bases outside the gene matches. Germline assignment: CDR1 MRHNA and CDR2 SNTAGT. The CDR3 consists of 13 residues. The CDR3 region is CASSVGGEDTQYF. In nucleotides, the CDR3 is TGTGCCAGCAGTGTTGGGGGGGAAGATACGCAGTATTTT.

This clonotype appeared many times. The chain employs TRBV7-8 and TRBJ1-1; D is unresolved. The CDR3 spans 15 residues. Germline CDR1 reads SGHVS; CDR2 reads FQNEAQ. Between the trimmed V and J ends, which lost 5 bases and 6 bases, there was a span of 19 bases. CDR3 in DNA: TGTGCCAGCAGCCCTCGGGTCCTGCCGTCCGCTGAAGCTTTCTTT. It translates to CASSPRVLPSAEAFF.

A few counts support this clonotype. The V gene is TRBV28, the J gene TRBJ2-7; tentatively, D is TRBD1 or TRBD2 (5 bases each). The CDR3 consists of 13 residues. Germline loops: CDR1 MDHEN, CDR2 SYDVKM. Trimming removed 3 bases from V and 7 bases from J, with 13 bases in between. The CDR3 loop reads CASSFVGASEQYV. The CDR3 bases are TGTGCCAGCAGTTTCGTCGGGGCTAGTGAGCAGTACGTC.

This clonotype has a count of ten or more. The chain employs TRBV12-3 or TRBV12-4 and TRBJ1-4; D may be TRBD1 (6 bases). The CDR3 length is 15 residues. Trimming took 2 bases from V and 5 from J, leaving 12 bases between them. CDR3 protein: CASSLSLQGNEKLFF. CDR3 DNA: TGTGCCAGCAGTTTAAGCCTACAGGGAAATGAAAAACTGTTTTTT.

V gene TRBV24-1 combines with J gene TRBJ1-5; D not certain. The CDR3 runs 14 residues. Germline assignment: CDR1 KGHDR and CDR2 SFDVKD. The V gene lost 1 base and the J gene lost 4 bases, with 7 bases spanning the gap. Here the CDR3 DNA reads TGTGCCACCAGTGATTTTAGGAAGAATCAGCCCCAGCATTTT. It yields the protein CATSDFRKNQPQHF.

This clonotype has a handful of counts. The chain joins TRBV10-1 to TRBJ1-1; the D is unclear. With 3 bases removed from V and 0 bases from J, the gap between germline ends came to 8 bases. The length of the CDR3 is 14 residues. Germline V gene data show CDR1 as WNHNN and CDR2 as SYGVQD (reference sequence). The CDR3 is CASSEKRMNTEAFF. The CDR3 DNA is TGCGCCAGCAGTGAAAAACGCATGAACACTGAAGCTTTCTTT.

V gene TRBV7-6 combines with J gene TRBJ2-1; a weak D match, TRBD2 (5 bases). V lost 7 bases and J 4 bases, leaving 17 bases between the germline ends. The V gene's germline CDR1 is SGHVS and CDR2 FNYEAQ. The CDR3 runs 15 residues. CDR3 nucleotides: TGTGCCAGCATTCCTAATAGCGAGCTTTACAATGAGCAGTTCTTC. Translation gives CASIPNSELYNEQFF. Filled out from reference TRBV7-6 and TRBJ2-1, the complete variable domain reads GAGVSQSPRYKVTKRGQDVALRCDPISGHVSLYWYRQALGQGPEFLTYFNYEAQQDKSGLPNDRFSAERPEGSISTLTIQRTEQRDSAMYRCASIPNSELYNEQFFGPGTRLTVL.

This chain links TRBV7-4 with TRBJ2-7; 8 bases align to TRBD1. Trimming cost V 11 bases and J 5 bases; bases outside gene matches: 8. CDR1 and CDR2 (germline): SGHVT, SQSDAQ. The CDR3 covers 12 residues. DNA for the CDR3: TGTGCCTTTCGGACAGGGTGGAACGAGCAGTACGTC. This encodes CAFRTGWNEQYV.

The genes are TRBV7-6 and TRBJ1-4, with D possibly matching TRBD1 (6 bases). The CDR3 spans 14 residues. With 7 bases removed from V and 7 bases from J, the gap between germline ends came to 16 bases. In germline, CDR1 is SGHVS, CDR2 FNYEAQ. CDR3 loop: CASTSQGRPEKLFF. The CDR3 DNA reads TGTGCCAGCACCTCCCAGGGGCGGCCTGAAAAACTGTTTTTT.

The V gene is TRBV7-9, the J gene TRBJ2-3, with 14 bases aligning to TRBD2. The V and J ends lost 8 bases and 0 bases, in that order; junction bases with no gene match: 16. CDR1 is SEHNR and CDR2 is FQNEAQ in the germline V gene (reference sequence). The CDR3 covers 20 residues. CDR3 DNA: TGTGCCAGCGGGACTAGCGGGGGCCAAACCCAGTACTCTAGCACAGATACGCAGTATTTT. Translation: CASGTSGGQTQYSSTDTQYF.

This clonotype has a handful of counts. J is TRBJ2-4 and V is TRBV7-9; unclear D gene. The CDR3 is made up of 15 amino acids. V lost 5 bases and J 0 bases, leaving 11 bases between the germline ends. Germline-derived CDR1 and CDR2 are SEHNR and FQNEAQ (reference sequence). CDR3 nucleotides: TGTGCCAGCAGCCGTTCGGCTCTAGCCAAAAACATTCAGTACTTC. Protein sequence: CASSRSALAKNIQYF.

The chain links TRBV7-9 to TRBJ1-1, with D possibly being TRBD1 (6 bases). The CDR3 is 16 amino acids. Germline values: CDR1 SEHNR, CDR2 FQNEAQ (reference sequence). V gave up 6 bases and J gave up 4 bases, with 21 bases separating them. The CDR3 DNA reads TGTGCCAGCAGAGAGGGGGGGAAGGGATGGGTCACTGAAGCTTTCTTT. Amino acid sequence: CASREGGKGWVTEAFF.